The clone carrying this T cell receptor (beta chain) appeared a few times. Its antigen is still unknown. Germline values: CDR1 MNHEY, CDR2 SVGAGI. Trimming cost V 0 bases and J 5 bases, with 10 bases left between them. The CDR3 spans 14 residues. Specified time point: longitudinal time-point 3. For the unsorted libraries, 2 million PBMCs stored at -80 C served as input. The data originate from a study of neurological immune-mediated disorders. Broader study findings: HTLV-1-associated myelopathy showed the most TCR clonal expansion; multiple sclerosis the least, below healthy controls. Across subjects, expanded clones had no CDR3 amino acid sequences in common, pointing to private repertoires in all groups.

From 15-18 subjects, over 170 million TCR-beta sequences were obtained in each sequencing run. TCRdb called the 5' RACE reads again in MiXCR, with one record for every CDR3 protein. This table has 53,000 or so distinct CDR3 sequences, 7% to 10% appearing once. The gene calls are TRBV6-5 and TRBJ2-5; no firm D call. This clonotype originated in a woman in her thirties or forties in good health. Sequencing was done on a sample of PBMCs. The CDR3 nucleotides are TGTGCCAGCAGTTACTCGATGGGCAGGGAGACCCAGTACTTC. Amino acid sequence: CASSYSMGRETQYF.